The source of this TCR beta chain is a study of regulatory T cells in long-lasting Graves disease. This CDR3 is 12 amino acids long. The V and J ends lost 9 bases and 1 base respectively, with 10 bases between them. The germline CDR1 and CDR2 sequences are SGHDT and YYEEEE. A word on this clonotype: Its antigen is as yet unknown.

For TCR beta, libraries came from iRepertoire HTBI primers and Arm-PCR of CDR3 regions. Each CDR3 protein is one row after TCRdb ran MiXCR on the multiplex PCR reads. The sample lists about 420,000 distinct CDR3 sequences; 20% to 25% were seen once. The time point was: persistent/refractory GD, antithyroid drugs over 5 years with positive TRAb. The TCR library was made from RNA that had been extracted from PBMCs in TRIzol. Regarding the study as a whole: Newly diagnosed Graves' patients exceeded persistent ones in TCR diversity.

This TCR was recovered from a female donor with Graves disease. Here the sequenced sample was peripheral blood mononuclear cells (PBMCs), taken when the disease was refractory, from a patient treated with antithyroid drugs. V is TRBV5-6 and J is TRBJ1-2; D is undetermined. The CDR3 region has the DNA TGTGCCACTGGTATACTTAACTATGGCTACACCTTC. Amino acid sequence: CATGILNYGYTF.